Listed below are T cell receptor beta chains from one sample, sequenced in a study of type 1 regulatory T cells. The antigens these receptors bind are not known. TCRdb passed the reads through MiXCR, listing each CDR3 protein once. The data hold around 69,000 distinct CDR3 sequences, with 55% to 80% observed a single time. What was sequenced was cultured T cells, either the whole culture or a sorted T cell fraction (not recorded which). These receptors originate from a human donor in good health. CDR3s include the opening cysteine and the closing phenylalanine or tryptophan. A D gene is named only where the DNA matches it firmly. Size is stated for part of the rows, as once, few or many counts, or as a class when the clone is expanded.

D	size	J	V	DNA	CDR3
-	-	TRBJ2-1	TRBV7-2	TGTGCCAGCAGCTTAACCTACAATGAGCAGTTCTTC	CASSLTYNEQFF
TRBD2	-	TRBJ2-7	TRBV12-3/TRBV12-4	TGTGCCAGCCGCCGCGGGGGGGGCGTCTACGAGCAGTACTTC	CASRRGGGVYEQYF
-	-	TRBJ2-3	TRBV2	TGTGCCAGCAGTGTCTTAGCTTACACAGATACGCAGTATTTT	CASSVLAYTDTQYF
-	-	TRBJ1-1	TRBV29-1	TGCAGCGTTTCTGGACAGTTCGGTGACACTGAAGCTTTCTTT	CSVSGQFGDTEAFF
TRBD2	few	TRBJ2-7	TRBV20-1	TGCAGTGCTAGACTAGCGGGATCCTACGAGCAGTACTTC	CSARLAGSYEQYF
-	-	TRBJ2-5	TRBV29-1	TGCAGCGTTTCGTTCGAGACCCAGTACTTC	CSVSFETQYF
TRBD2	once	TRBJ2-5	TRBV5-1	TGCGCCAGCAGCTCAGGACTAGTCGGGCGGTACTTC	CASSSGLVGRYF
-	few	TRBJ1-4	TRBV6-1	TGTGCCAGCAGTGAAGTTGGCAGGGTGCGGGAAAAACTGTTTTTT	CASSEVGRVREKLFF
TRBD2	once	TRBJ2-6	TRBV5-1	TGCGCCAGCAGCTTGGGGACTAGCGTGAGCTCTGGGGCCAACGTCCTGACTTTC	CASSLGTSVSSGANVLTF
-	-	TRBJ2-1	TRBV19	TGTGCCAGTAGTAATTACAATGAGCAGTTCTTC	CASSNYNEQFF
-	few	TRBJ1-6	TRBV6-1	TGTGCCAGCAGTACCTCGGAGCGGGGCGGGAATTCACCCCTCCACTTT	CASSTSERGGNSPLHF
-	-	TRBJ1-1	TRBV20-1	TGCAGTGCTAGAGATCCCGGGACCGGTGTGAACACTGAAGCTTTCTTT	CSARDPGTGVNTEAFF
-	-	TRBJ2-5	TRBV6-6	TGTGCCAGCAGTTACGAGTCAGGGAAAGAGACCCAGTACTTC	CASSYESGKETQYF
-	few	TRBJ1-6	TRBV2	TGTGCCAGCAGCCTACTTACAGGGCAGTCACCCCTCCACTTT	CASSLLTGQSPLHF
-	-	TRBJ2-7	TRBV28	TGTGCCACAATCTCAGGGGGGACCCTTTACGAGCAGTACTTC	CATISGGTLYEQYF